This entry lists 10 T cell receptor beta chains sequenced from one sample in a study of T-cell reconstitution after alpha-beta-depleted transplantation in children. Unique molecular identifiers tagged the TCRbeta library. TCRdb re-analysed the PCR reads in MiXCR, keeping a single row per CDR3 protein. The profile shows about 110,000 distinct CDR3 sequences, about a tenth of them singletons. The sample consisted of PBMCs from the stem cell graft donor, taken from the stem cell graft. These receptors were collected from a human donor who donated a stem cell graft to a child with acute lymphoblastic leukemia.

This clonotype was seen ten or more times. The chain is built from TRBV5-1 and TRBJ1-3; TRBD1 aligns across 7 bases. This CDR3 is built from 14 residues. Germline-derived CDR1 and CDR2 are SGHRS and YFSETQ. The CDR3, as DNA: TGCGCTAGTTGTAAGGGGGCGTCTGGAAACACCATATATTTT. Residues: CASCKGASGNTIYF.

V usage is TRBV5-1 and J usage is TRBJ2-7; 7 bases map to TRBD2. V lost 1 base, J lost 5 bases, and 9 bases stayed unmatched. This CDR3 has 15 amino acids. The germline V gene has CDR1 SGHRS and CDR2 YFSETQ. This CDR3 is CASSLSPPGGNEQYF. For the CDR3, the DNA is TGCGCCAGCAGCTTGTCCCCCCCGGGAGGAAACGAGCAGTACTTC. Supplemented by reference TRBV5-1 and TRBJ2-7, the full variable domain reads KAGVTQTPRYLIKTRGQQVTLSCSPISGHRSVSWYQQTPGQGLQFLFEYFSETQRNKGNFPGRFSGRQFSNSRSEMNVSTLELGDSALYLCASSLSPPGGNEQYFGPGTRLTVT.

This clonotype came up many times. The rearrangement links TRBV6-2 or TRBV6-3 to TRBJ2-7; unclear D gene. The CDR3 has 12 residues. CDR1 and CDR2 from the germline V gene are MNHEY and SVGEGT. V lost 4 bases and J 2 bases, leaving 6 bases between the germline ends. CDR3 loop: CASSSSAYEQYF. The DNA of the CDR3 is TGTGCCAGCAGTTCCTCCGCCTACGAGCAGTACTTC.

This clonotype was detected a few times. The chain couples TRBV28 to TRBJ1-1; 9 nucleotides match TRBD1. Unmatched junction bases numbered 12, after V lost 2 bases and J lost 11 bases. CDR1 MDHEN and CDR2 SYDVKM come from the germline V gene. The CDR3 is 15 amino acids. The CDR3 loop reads CASSLIPTGGRMAFF. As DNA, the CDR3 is TGTGCCAGCAGTTTAATCCCGACAGGGGGTCGAATGGCTTTCTTT.

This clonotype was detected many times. The CDR3 DNA reads TGTGCCAGCAGTAACCGGGCTACCTCAGGCTATGGCTACACCTTC. This codes for CASSNRATSGYGYTF. The chain employs TRBV12-3 or TRBV12-4 and TRBJ1-2, with no clear D. V lost 5 bases and J lost 4, with 17 bases in between. This CDR3 is built from 15 residues.

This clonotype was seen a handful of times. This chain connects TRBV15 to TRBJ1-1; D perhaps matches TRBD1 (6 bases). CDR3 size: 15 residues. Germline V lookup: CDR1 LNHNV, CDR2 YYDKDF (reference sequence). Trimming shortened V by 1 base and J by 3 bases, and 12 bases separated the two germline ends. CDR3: CATSRAEGGYTEAFF. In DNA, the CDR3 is TGTGCCACCAGCAGAGCTGAAGGGGGATACACTGAAGCTTTCTTT.

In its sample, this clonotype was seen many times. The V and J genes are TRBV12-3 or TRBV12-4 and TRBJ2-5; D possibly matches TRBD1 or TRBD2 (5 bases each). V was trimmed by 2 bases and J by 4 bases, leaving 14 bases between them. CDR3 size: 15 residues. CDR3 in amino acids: CASSLQAGGGETQYF. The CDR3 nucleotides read TGTGCCAGCAGTTTACAAGCAGGTGGGGGAGAGACCCAGTACTTC.

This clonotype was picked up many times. The CDR3 loop reads CASSLVHRERTEAFF. In DNA form, the CDR3 reads TGTGCCAGCAGCTTAGTTCACAGGGAGCGCACTGAAGCTTTCTTT. The genes are TRBV7-2 and TRBJ1-1, with D perhaps matching TRBD1 (6 bases). Germline lookup yields CDR1 SGHTA and CDR2 FQGNSA. V lost 1 base, J lost 4 bases, and 13 bases lay in between. The CDR3 is made up of 15 amino acids.

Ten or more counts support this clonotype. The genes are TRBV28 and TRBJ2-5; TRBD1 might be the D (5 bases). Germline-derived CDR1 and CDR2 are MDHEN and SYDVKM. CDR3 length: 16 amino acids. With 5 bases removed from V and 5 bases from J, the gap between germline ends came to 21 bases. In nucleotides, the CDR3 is TGTGCCAGCAGTAGTTTCCCCAGGGAATTACTGGAGACCCAGTACTTC. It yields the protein CASSSFPRELLETQYF.

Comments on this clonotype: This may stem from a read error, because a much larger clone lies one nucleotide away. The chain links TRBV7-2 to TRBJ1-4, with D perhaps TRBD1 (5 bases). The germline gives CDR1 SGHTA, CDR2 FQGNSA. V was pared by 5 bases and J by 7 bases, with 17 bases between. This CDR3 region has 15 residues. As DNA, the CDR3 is TGTGCCAGCAGCGGACAAATGGGGATTTCTGAAAAACTGTTTTTT. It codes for CASSGQMGISEKLFF.